What follows is one T cell receptor (beta chain) and its context. Seattle enrolled patients during active infection and tracked them longitudinally. This entry belongs to a study of blood T cell repertoires in COVID-19. Looking at the study overall: Donors in the United States, Italy and Spain gave samples during acute or convalescent COVID-19. PBMCs, B-cell-depleted T cells, or T cells were the source of the cDNA or gDNA that made up the material.

V lost 5 bases and J 4 bases, leaving 9 bases between the germline ends. Looked up from germline, CDR1 is MRHNA and CDR2 is SNTAGT. This CDR3 is built from 13 residues. Generated by immunoSEQ multiplex PCR, the TCRdb table keeps only in-frame clones and is missing some. The sample contains 150,000 to 200,000 clones, 85% of which appear only once. V usage is TRBV6-4 and J usage is TRBJ1-5; maybe TRBD1 (5 bases). The sequenced sample was peripheral blood. The TCR comes from a person aged 70 to 85 with COVID-19, enrolled during active disease. This chain's CDR3 is CASSRAGNQPQHF. The CDR3, as DNA: TGTGCCAGCAGTCGGGCAGGGAATCAGCCCCAGCATTTT.